This T cell receptor (beta chain) was obtained from a study of blood T cell repertoires in COVID-19. Trimming removed 1 base at V and 2 bases at J, with 11 bases between. The germline gives CDR1 SGHAT, CDR2 FQNNGV. The CDR3 contains 15 residues. How the authors handled the data: It was from reference gene primer amplification that nucleated cell counts were estimated. Repertoires were generated with immunoSEQ multiplex PCR, while TCRdb's copy carries only in-frame clones and drops some. Clone size and V and J calls were adopted from that table, with D and trimming inferred from the DNA. The sample includes roughly 160,000 clones, around four fifths of them seen just once.

The sequenced sample was peripheral blood. This TCR was recovered from an elderly woman with COVID-19, enrolled during active disease. This chain uses TRBV11-2 with TRBJ1-2; tentatively, D is TRBD1 (6 bases). As DNA, the CDR3 is TGTGCCAGCAGCTTAGGGCCAGGGGCCAACTATGGCTACACCTTC. Protein product: CASSLGPGANYGYTF.